Listed here are 32 T cell receptor beta chains from one sample, sequenced in a study of patients and donors after allogeneic stem cell transplantation. A single record per CDR3 protein comes from TCRdb applying MiXCR to the RT-PCR reads. The sample includes about a million distinct CDR3 sequences, roughly 18% of them seen just once. The sequenced sample consisted of blood, either unsorted or a sorted T cell fraction (not recorded which). These receptors were obtained from a human donor who was either an allogeneic HSCT recipient or a stem cell or donor lymphocyte infusion donor (not recorded which). It is not recorded whose cells these are; they may come from a transplant donor.

The chain has TRBV29-1 and TRBJ2-1; tentatively, D is TRBD1 (6 bases). Trimming left V 7 bases short and J 9 bases short, with 13 bases between. Germline V gene lookup returns CDR1 SQVTM and CDR2 ANQGSEA. This CDR3 contains 11 residues. The CDR3 reads CSAHRVGEQFF. As DNA, the CDR3 is TGCAGCGCTCACAGGGTTGGTGAGCAGTTCTTC.

This clonotype was counted between two and nine times. This sequence joins TRBV20-1 and TRBJ1-1; D may be TRBD1 (5 bases). Germline lookup yields CDR1 DFQATT and CDR2 SNEGSKA (reference sequence). The V end lost 6 bases, the J end lost 5 bases, and 13 bases lay between the germline ends. The CDR3 is 12 amino acids. The CDR3 here is CSANQGGTEAFF. The CDR3 coding sequence is TGCAGTGCAAACCAGGGAGGGACTGAAGCTTTCTTT.

This chain uses TRBV9 with TRBJ1-1, with TRBD1 identical over 12 bases. The CDR3 is made up of 18 amino acids. V lost 2 bases, J lost 6 bases, and 14 bases stayed unmatched. Germline CDR1 is SGDLS and CDR2 is YYNGEE. The CDR3 sequence is CASSVEDRDRGRRAEAFF. CDR3 bases: TGTGCCAGCAGCGTGGAGGACCGGGACAGGGGGCGGAGGGCTGAAGCTTTCTTT.

The CDR3 loop reads CASSHAAGALYEQYF. DNA for the CDR3: TGTGCCAGCAGTCACGCAGCGGGGGCACTCTACGAGCAGTACTTC. This rearrangement joins TRBV27 to TRBJ2-7, with 8 bases lining up with TRBD2. There are 15 residues in the CDR3. Unmatched junction bases numbered 9, after V lost 5 bases and J lost 3 bases. Looked up from germline, CDR1 is MNHEY and CDR2 is SMNVEV (reference sequence).

This clonotype showed up just a few times. The chain recombines TRBV20-1 with TRBJ1-1; 7 nucleotides match TRBD1. The germline gives CDR1 DFQATT, CDR2 SNEGSKA (reference sequence). This CDR3 is 12 amino acids long. The ends lost 2 bases at V and 9 bases at J; junction bases unmatched: 6. The CDR3 here is CSARKTGEQAFF. CDR3 sequence (DNA): TGCAGTGCTAGAAAAACAGGGGAACAAGCTTTCTTT.

The chain is built from TRBV24-1 and TRBJ2-7; TRBD2 matches 9 bases. V trimming: 4 bases; J trimming: 1 base; junction bases outside the gene matches: 4. The length of the CDR3 is 15 residues. Per the germline V gene, CDR1 is KGHDR and CDR2 is SFDVKD. This CDR3 reads CATSDPTSGSYEQYF. The CDR3 DNA follows: TGTGCCACCAGTGACCCGACTAGCGGTTCCTACGAGCAGTACTTC.

This clonotype turned up a few times. The V gene is TRBV11-2, the J gene TRBJ2-2; tentative D call: TRBD2 (5 bases). CDR1 SGHAT and CDR2 FQNNGV come from the germline V gene. The CDR3 runs to 17 residues. Trimming stripped 1 base from V and 5 bases from J, with 17 bases between. CDR3 coding DNA: TGTGCCAGCAGCTTAGCGGGGTCGGGCAGGCGAACCGGGGAGCTGTTTTTT. Translated, it gives CASSLAGSGRRTGELFF.

The chain couples TRBV20-1 to TRBJ1-1, with D perhaps TRBD1 (5 bases). The CDR3 consists of 12 residues. The V and J ends lost 0 bases and 8 bases respectively, with 10 bases between them. Germline CDR1 reads DFQATT; CDR2 reads SNEGSKA (reference sequence). CDR3 sequence: CSARDRDQEAFF. The CDR3 bases are TGCAGTGCTAGAGACAGGGATCAAGAAGCTTTCTTT.

The rearrangement links TRBV6-2 or TRBV6-3 to TRBJ1-1; no firm D call. With 2 bases removed from V and 10 bases from J, the gap between germline ends came to 8 bases. The CDR3 spans 11 residues. Looked up from germline, CDR1 is MNHEY and CDR2 is SVGEGT. The CDR3 region has the DNA TGTGCCAGCAGTTACGTCGGCCGAGCTTTCTTT. Translating it yields CASSYVGRAFF.

This clonotype was detected many times. The V call is TRBV12-3 or TRBV12-4, the J call TRBJ2-3, with D unclear. The CDR3 spans 13 residues. Trimming stripped 6 bases from V and 2 bases from J, with 9 bases between. In DNA form, the CDR3 reads TGTGCCAGCAGCCGGCTGTTCACAGATACGCAGTATTTT. It translates to CASSRLFTDTQYF.

This clonotype was counted between two and nine times. The chain couples TRBV4-2 to TRBJ2-7, with D unclear. The V and J ends lost 0 bases and 2 bases respectively, with 11 bases between them. The CDR3 is 15 residues long. Germline V lookup: CDR1 LGHNA, CDR2 YNFKEQ. CDR3 nucleotides: TGTGCCAGCAGCCAAGATAGCCAGTTAACCTACGAGCAGTACTTC. This translates into CASSQDSQLTYEQYF.

The chain has TRBV20-1 and TRBJ2-1, with 8 nucleotides matching TRBD2. The germline V gene encodes CDR1 DFQATT and CDR2 SNEGSKA (reference sequence). The ends lost 1 base at V and 2 bases at J; junction bases unmatched: 4. The CDR3 is 15 residues long. This chain's CDR3 is CSARGARGAYNEQFF. In nucleotides, the CDR3 is TGCAGTGCTAGAGGGGCGCGGGGGGCCTACAATGAGCAGTTCTTC.

The chain is built from TRBV6-2 or TRBV6-3 and TRBJ2-6; the match to TRBD1 covers 7 bases. Germline CDR1 is MNHEY and CDR2 is SVGEGT. This CDR3 is 17 amino acids long. Germline trimming cut 6 bases from V and 0 bases from J; bases unmatched to any gene: 8. The CDR3 sequence is CASSSGTVHSGANVLTF. In DNA form, the CDR3 reads TGTGCCAGCAGCTCCGGGACAGTGCACTCTGGGGCCAACGTCCTGACTTTC.

This clonotype was detected a few times. The chain uses TRBV2 and TRBJ1-5; possibly TRBD1 for D (6 bases). Germline V lookup: CDR1 SNHLY, CDR2 FYNNEI. This CDR3 has 14 residues. V shed 3 bases and J shed 7 bases, with 13 bases lying between them. The CDR3 DNA follows: TGTGCCAGCAGTGACAGGGGAAGAGAACAGCCCCAGCATTTT. This translates into CASSDRGREQPQHF.

This rearrangement joins TRBV5-1 to TRBJ2-1; 7 nucleotides match TRBD2. This CDR3 is built from 17 residues. Germline CDR1 SGHRS, CDR2 YFSETQ. Germline trimming cut 5 bases from V and 0 bases from J; bases unmatched to any gene: 11. CDR3 residues: CASRGSLARSSYNEQFF. CDR3 DNA sequence: TGCGCCAGCAGAGGATCACTAGCGCGGAGCTCCTACAATGAGCAGTTCTTC.

The V call is TRBV20-1, the J call TRBJ2-7; D remains unclear. The ends were cut back, 0 bases at V and 4 bases at J, with 10 bases in the middle. The CDR3 covers 13 residues. Germline V lookup: CDR1 DFQATT, CDR2 SNEGSKA (reference sequence). The CDR3 DNA reads TGCAGTGCTAGAGACCCTAAGGGATACGAGCAGTACTTC. Translation: CSARDPKGYEQYF.

At least ten counts were recorded for this clonotype. V is TRBV7-2 and J is TRBJ2-4; no reliable D call. Germline-derived CDR1 and CDR2 are SGHTA and FQGNSA. Trimming cost V 2 bases and J 0 bases, with 5 bases left between them. This CDR3 comprises 14 residues. This CDR3 reads CASSLTRAKNIQYF. The CDR3 DNA follows: TGTGCCAGCAGCTTAACAAGAGCCAAAAACATTCAGTACTTC.

The V and J genes are TRBV30 and TRBJ2-6; D gene unclear. Germline values: CDR1 GTSNPN, CDR2 SVGIG (reference sequence). This CDR3 is 14 amino acids long. V was clipped by 3 bases and J by 2 bases, with 8 bases between them. The CDR3 is CAWSGLPGANVLTF. In DNA form, the CDR3 reads TGTGCCTGGAGCGGGTTACCTGGGGCCAACGTCCTGACTTTC.

V gene TRBV29-1 combines with J gene TRBJ1-5; D not resolved. The CDR3 has 13 residues. The ends were cut back, 4 bases at V and 4 bases at J, with 11 bases in the middle. The germline CDR1 and CDR2 sequences are SQVTM and ANQGSEA. For the CDR3, the DNA is TGCAGCGTTGTCGCGGGGTGGAATCAGCCCCAGCATTTT. Protein sequence: CSVVAGWNQPQHF.

The CDR3 region is CASSPRQGTERGTPTGELFF. CDR3 bases: TGTGCCAGCTCGCCTCGACAGGGAACTGAGCGGGGGACACCCACCGGGGAGCTGTTTTTT. The rearrangement uses TRBV18 and TRBJ2-2; tentatively, D is TRBD2 (8 bases). Germline CDR1 reads KGHSH; CDR2 reads LQKENI. This CDR3 is built from 20 residues. V lost 6 bases and J lost 4, with 30 bases in between.

Many counts were recorded for this clonotype. The CDR3, as DNA: TGTGCCAGCAGTCCAGACACCTACAATGAGCAGTTCTTC. This sequence encodes CASSPDTYNEQFF. The J gene is TRBJ2-1, the V gene TRBV28; D not certain. With 5 bases removed from V and 2 bases from J, the gap between germline ends came to 7 bases. This CDR3 has 13 residues. Germline CDR1 and CDR2: MDHEN and SYDVKM. Together with reference TRBV28 and TRBJ2-1, the CDR3 gives the full variable domain: DVKVTQSSRYLVKRTGEKVFLECVQDMDHENMFWYRQDPGLGLRLIYFSYDVKMKEKGDIPEGYSVSREKKERFSLILESASTNQTSMYLCASSPDTYNEQFFGPGTRLTVL.

This clonotype turned up a few times. The chain employs TRBV4-3 and TRBJ1-2; D is perhaps TRBD1 (5 bases). Germline V gene sequence: CDR1 LGHNA, CDR2 YSLEER. The CDR3 covers 15 residues. The ends were cut back, 1 base at V and 3 bases at J, with 12 bases in the middle. The CDR3 here is CASSQVQGPYYGYTF. In nucleotides, the CDR3 is TGCGCCAGCAGCCAAGTTCAGGGTCCCTACTATGGCTACACCTTC.

This chain joins TRBV18 and TRBJ2-4; D call uncertain. CDR1 is KGHSH, CDR2 LQKENI, per germline. V was pared by 4 bases and J by 1 base, with 14 bases between. The CDR3 sequence is 16 residues long. CDR3 residues: CASSLLGYGAKNIQYF. In DNA form, the CDR3 reads TGTGCCAGCTCACTACTCGGGTATGGGGCCAAAAACATTCAGTACTTC.

The V call is TRBV20-1, the J call TRBJ2-1, with D uncertain. Germline assignment: CDR1 DFQATT and CDR2 SNEGSKA (reference sequence). The CDR3 covers 12 residues. The V end was cut by 1 base, the J end by 7 bases, with 8 bases between. The CDR3, as DNA: TGCAGTGCTAGAGGCCCGAAGAATGAGCAGTTCTTC. Translating it yields CSARGPKNEQFF.

This clonotype occurred many times. The rearrangement uses TRBV5-4 and TRBJ2-5, with TRBD2 matching 8 bases. Germline CDR1 SGHNT, CDR2 YYREEE (reference sequence). CDR3 length: 19 residues. J was trimmed by 3 bases and V by 1 base; bases with no gene match: 17. For the CDR3, the DNA is TGTGCCAGCAGCTTGTTTACCCCCTTAGGACTAGCTCAAGAAGAGACCCAGTACTTC. Protein sequence: CASSLFTPLGLAQEETQYF. The full variable domain, with the rest looked up from reference TRBV5-4 and TRBJ2-5, is ETGVTQSPTHLIKTRGQQVTLRCSSQSGHNTVSWYQQALGQGPQFIFQYYREEENGRGNFPPRFSGLQFPNYSSELNVNALELDDSALYLCASSLFTPLGLAQEETQYFGPGTRLLVL.

The sample holds many counts of this clonotype. V and J are TRBV6-1 and TRBJ1-2, with no clear D. The CDR3 runs to 14 residues. The germline V gene encodes CDR1 MNHNS and CDR2 SASEGT. Trimming left V 0 bases short and J 1 base short, with 6 bases between. The DNA for the CDR3 is TGTGCCAGCAGTGAAGCGGATCTTAACTATGGCTACACCTTC. Its protein is CASSEADLNYGYTF.

CDR3 residues: CASGPTTSYEQYF. The CDR3 DNA reads as TGTGCCAGCGGCCCGACGACCTCCTACGAGCAGTACTTC. The chain has TRBV3-1 and TRBJ2-7; D is unclear. Looked up from germline, CDR1 is LGHDT and CDR2 is YNNKEL (reference sequence). The V gene lost 8 bases and the J gene lost 0 bases, with 11 bases spanning the gap. The CDR3 spans 13 residues.

This clonotype was counted a few times. The chain has TRBV20-1 and TRBJ1-1, with a weak D call TRBD1 (5 bases). This CDR3 has 15 residues. The V and J ends lost 0 bases and 3 bases respectively, with 14 bases between them. Germline V gene sequence: CDR1 DFQATT, CDR2 SNEGSKA (reference sequence). The CDR3 DNA is TGCAGTGCTAGAGATAGGGGCCTAGGACACACTGAAGCTTTCTTT. This encodes CSARDRGLGHTEAFF.

This clonotype was detected only a few times. The chain has TRBV7-2 and TRBJ1-2; 7 bases map to TRBD1. Germline CDR1 and CDR2: SGHTA and FQGNSA. The J segment lost 4 bases and the V segment lost 4 bases, leaving 9 bases of the junction unmatched. The length of the CDR3 is 15 residues. CDR3 region: CASSSTGIGVYGYTF. In DNA form, the CDR3 reads TGTGCCAGCAGCTCGACAGGGATCGGCGTCTATGGCTACACCTTC.

The chain links TRBV6-1 to TRBJ1-1; D may be TRBD1 (6 bases). From germline, CDR1 is MNHNS and CDR2 SASEGT. Trimming took off 5 bases at V and 5 bases at J, with 15 bases between the two ends. CDR3 length: 14 residues. CDR3 loop: CASSPTGTGTEAFF. The CDR3 DNA sequence: TGTGCCAGCAGTCCTACAGGGACTGGGACTGAAGCTTTCTTT.

The chain employs TRBV6-9 and TRBJ1-4; possible D gene TRBD1, 5 bases. V dropped 4 bases and J dropped 7 bases, with 13 bases sitting between them. CDR3 length: 14 amino acids. In germline, CDR1 is MNHGY, CDR2 SVAAGI. The CDR3 protein is CASSLAGYGEKLFF. CDR3 nucleotides: TGTGCCAGCAGTTTGGCAGGGTATGGTGAAAAACTGTTTTTT.

This chain links TRBV6-5 with TRBJ2-5; D might be TRBD1 (5 bases). Per germline, CDR1 MNHEY and CDR2 SVGAGI. This CDR3 comprises 14 residues. Trimming took off 2 bases at V and 7 bases at J, with 14 bases between the two ends. CDR3 loop: CASSYEARRGTQYF. The CDR3 region has the DNA TGTGCCAGCAGTTACGAAGCCCGAAGGGGGACCCAGTACTTC.